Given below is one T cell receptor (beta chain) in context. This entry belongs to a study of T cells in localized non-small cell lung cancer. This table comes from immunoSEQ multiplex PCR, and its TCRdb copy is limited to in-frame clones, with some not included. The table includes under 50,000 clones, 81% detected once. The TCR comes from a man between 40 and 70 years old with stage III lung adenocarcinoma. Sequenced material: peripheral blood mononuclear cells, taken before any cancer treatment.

CDR3 residues: CSVVWISGLTDTQYF. DNA for the CDR3: TGCAGCGTTGTATGGATCAGCGGGTTGACAGATACGCAGTATTTT. V is TRBV29-1 and J is TRBJ2-3; perhaps TRBD2 as D (6 bases). Germline V gene sequence: CDR1 SQVTM, CDR2 ANQGSEA. This CDR3 is 15 amino acids long. V was shortened by 4 bases and J by 3 bases, with 17 bases between the two germline ends.